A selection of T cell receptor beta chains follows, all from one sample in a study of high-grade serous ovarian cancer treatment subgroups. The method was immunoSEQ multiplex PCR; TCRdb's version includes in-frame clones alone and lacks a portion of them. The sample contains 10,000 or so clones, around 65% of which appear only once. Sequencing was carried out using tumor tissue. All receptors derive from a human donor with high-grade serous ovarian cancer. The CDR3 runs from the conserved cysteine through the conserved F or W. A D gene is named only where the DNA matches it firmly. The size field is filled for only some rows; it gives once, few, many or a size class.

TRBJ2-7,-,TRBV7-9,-,TGTGCCAGCAGACCTCGGGAACCGGAATCCTACGAGCAGTACTTC,CASRPREPESYEQYF
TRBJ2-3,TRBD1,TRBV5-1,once,TGCGCCAGCAGCTTGGGCCCAGGGGGTGTCGCAGATACGCAGTATTTT,CASSLGPGGVADTQYF
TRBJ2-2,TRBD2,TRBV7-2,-,TGTGCCAGCAGCTTAGGGGCGGGAGGGCCCGGCACCGGGGAGCTGTTTTTT,CASSLGAGGPGTGELFF
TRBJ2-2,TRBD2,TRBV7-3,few,TGTGCCAGCAGCTTTGGCCTAGCGGGAGAAGAGCTGTTTTTT,CASSFGLAGEELFF
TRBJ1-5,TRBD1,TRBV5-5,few,TGTGCCAGCAGCCCGGCCCTTGAGACAGGGGCAAGCCTGGGGGAGCCCCAGCATTTT,CASSPALETGASLGEPQHF
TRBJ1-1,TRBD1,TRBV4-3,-,TGCGCCAGCAGCCAAGTCCCGGGACAGGGCCCGAACACTGAAGCTTTCTTT,CASSQVPGQGPNTEAFF
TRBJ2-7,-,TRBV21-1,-,TGTGCCAGCAGCAGTCTAGGGAGGGACACCGCCTACGAGCAGTACTTC,CASSSLGRDTAYEQYF
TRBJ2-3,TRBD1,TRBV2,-,TGTGCCAGCAGTGGGGCGCGACAGGGAGAGTATTTT,CASSGARQGEYF
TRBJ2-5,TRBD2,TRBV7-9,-,TGTGCCAGCAGCCCCCGGGGGGGCGACTGGATCCAAGAGACCCAGTACTTC,CASSPRGGDWIQETQYF
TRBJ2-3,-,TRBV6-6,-,TGTGCCACGCGGGCAGATACGCAGTATTTT,CATRADTQYF
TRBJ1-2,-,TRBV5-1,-,TGCGCCAGCAGCTTGACGGCCAATCGTAAGGGCTACACCTTC,CASSLTANRKGYTF
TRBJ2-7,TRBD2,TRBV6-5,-,TGTGCCAGCAGTGGGGCTAGCGGAACCTACGAGCAGTACTTC,CASSGASGTYEQYF
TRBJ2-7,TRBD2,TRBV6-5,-,TGTGCCAGCAGTCCGTCGACTAGCGGGAGAGGCGAGCAGTACTTC,CASSPSTSGRGEQYF
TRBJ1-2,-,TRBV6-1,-,TGTGCCAGCAGTGCCGCGGGGGGCTATGGCTACACCTTC,CASSAAGGYGYTF
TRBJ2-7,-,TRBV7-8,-,TGTGCCAGCAGACCCGGGACCGGAGCCGACGAGCAGTACTTC,CASRPGTGADEQYF
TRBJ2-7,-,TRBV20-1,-,TGCAGTGCTTTATCCGGGTACGAGCAGTACTTC,CSALSGYEQYF